One and the same sample provided the 26 T cell receptor beta chains below, sequenced in a study of Ad26.COV2.S vaccination and SARS-CoV-2 variants (dated by TCRdb to the early 2020s). The library was made by the immunoSEQ multiplex PCR assay. The table was pulled from immuneACCESS by TCRdb, which kept in-frame rearrangements only. Such tables lose some clones; where checked, under half of the loss comes from unresolved V genes, and the rest has no known cause. Present in this sample are roughly 700,000 clones, roughly 90% of which were seen just once. The ten largest account for approximately 1.5% of the sample. In the paper's terms, the treatment or condition label means: some 20 received Ad26.COV2.S at low or high dose, single or two shots; about five received placebo; per-sample allocation not given. For vaccine and placebo recipients, repertoires were sequenced using samples collected on day 63 after the first injection.

The sample in question was peripheral blood, obtained in a trial of Ad26.COV2.S vaccine versus placebo. These TCRs come from a person aged 18-65 years who received the Ad26.COV2.S COVID-19 vaccine or a placebo.

The chain recombines TRBV15 with TRBJ2-7; D remains ambiguous. The CDR3 totals 13 residues. The germline CDR1 and CDR2 sequences are LNHNV and YYDKDF (reference sequence). The V end was cut by 8 bases, the J end by 1 base, with 12 bases between. The CDR3 sequence is CATSLQRSYEQYF. CDR3 in DNA: TGTGCCACCTCTCTTCAGAGATCCTACGAGCAGTACTTC. Combining the CDR3 with reference TRBV15 and TRBJ2-7 gives the whole variable domain DAMVIQNPRYQVTQFGKPVTLSCSQTLNHNVMYWYQQKSSQAPKLLFHYYDKDFNNEADTPDNFQSRRPNTSFCFLDIRSPGLGDTAMYLCATSLQRSYEQYFGPGTRLTVT.

J is TRBJ1-1 and V is TRBV27, with TRBD1 as a possible D gene (6 bases). This CDR3 spans 13 amino acids. CDR1 and CDR2 (germline): MNHEY, SMNVEV (reference sequence). The germline V and J ends were trimmed by 3 bases and 8 bases, with 13 bases remaining between them. The CDR3 sequence: CASSFRQGWEAFF. DNA for the CDR3: TGTGCCAGCAGTTTTAGGCAGGGGTGGGAAGCTTTCTTT.

V gene TRBV5-1 combines with J gene TRBJ2-1; 11 nucleotides match TRBD2. The CDR3 is 16 residues long. The V and J ends lost 4 bases and 2 bases, in that order; junction bases with no gene match: 5. Looked up from germline, CDR1 is SGHRS and CDR2 is YFSETQ. CDR3 sequence: CASSLRLAGPYNEQFF. DNA for the CDR3: TGCGCCAGCAGCCTCCGACTAGCGGGACCCTACAATGAGCAGTTCTTC. The full variable domain, in which reference TRBV5-1 and TRBJ2-1 provide the parts outside the CDR3, is KAGVTQTPRYLIKTRGQQVTLSCSPISGHRSVSWYQQTPGQGLQFLFEYFSETQRNKGNFPGRFSGRQFSNSRSEMNVSTLELGDSALYLCASSLRLAGPYNEQFFGPGTRLTVL.

This clone was seen only once. The chain carries TRBV7-2 and TRBJ2-5; TRBD1 aligns across 7 bases. There are 15 residues in the CDR3. Germline loops: CDR1 SGHTA, CDR2 FQGNSA. Germline trimming cut 5 bases from V and 5 bases from J; bases unmatched to any gene: 11. The CDR3 region is CASSRDRAPTETQYF. Here the CDR3 DNA reads TGTGCCAGCAGCCGGGACAGAGCACCCACTGAGACCCAGTACTTC.

The V and J genes are TRBV5-4 and TRBJ1-5; a weak D match, TRBD1 (5 bases). Per the germline V gene, CDR1 is SGHNT and CDR2 is YYREEE (reference sequence). This CDR3 spans 13 amino acids. Trimming took 2 bases from V and 5 from J, leaving 8 bases between them. CDR3 region: CASSFDSDQPQHF. The CDR3 coding sequence is TGTGCCAGCAGCTTTGACAGCGATCAGCCCCAGCATTTT.

The J gene is TRBJ2-2, the V gene TRBV19; the D is unclear. Trimming removed 2 bases at V and 4 bases at J, with 8 bases between. CDR3 length: 14 residues. Germline CDR1 and CDR2: LNHDA and SQIVND (reference sequence). DNA of the CDR3: TGTGCCAGTAGTATAAGTGAAGGCACCGGGGAGCTGTTTTTT. Translating it yields CASSISEGTGELFF.

This clone has only one observation. The chain uses TRBV6-5 and TRBJ1-1, with D unclear. The germline gives CDR1 MNHEY, CDR2 SVGAGI. Trimming took off 0 bases at V and 1 base at J, with 6 bases between the two ends. There are 14 residues in the CDR3. CDR3 region: CASSYSPPNTEAFF. As DNA, the CDR3 is TGTGCCAGCAGTTACTCGCCGCCGAACACTGAAGCTTTCTTT.

J is TRBJ2-3 and V is TRBV5-6; D may be TRBD1 or TRBD2 (5 bases each). In germline, CDR1 is SGHDT, CDR2 YYEEEE. The CDR3 runs to 14 residues. V lost 6 bases, J lost 0 bases, and 11 bases lay in between. The CDR3 sequence is CASTEGPSTDTQYF. CDR3 sequence (DNA): TGTGCCAGCACTGAGGGACCTAGCACAGATACGCAGTATTTT.

V usage is TRBV30 and J usage is TRBJ1-2, with D unresolved. CDR3 length: 14 residues. The ends were cut back, 4 bases at V and 0 bases at J, with 12 bases in the middle. Germline assignment: CDR1 GTSNPN and CDR2 SVGIG (reference sequence). CDR3 sequence: CAWTHGGSNYGYTF. For the CDR3, the DNA is TGTGCCTGGACTCACGGAGGCTCTAACTATGGCTACACCTTC.

This chain links TRBV4-3 with TRBJ1-1, with 9 bases aligning to TRBD1. The V and J ends lost 2 bases and 5 bases, in that order; junction bases with no gene match: 3. This CDR3 has 14 amino acids. Per germline, CDR1 LGHNA and CDR2 YSLEER. CDR3 sequence (DNA): TGCGCCAGCAGCCAAATAGGGACAGGGACTGAAGCTTTCTTT. Translated, it gives CASSQIGTGTEAFF.

The V and J genes are TRBV27 and TRBJ2-7; 13 bases fit TRBD2. The CDR3 contains 14 residues. CDR1 is MNHEY and CDR2 is SMNVEV in the germline V gene (reference sequence). The V gene end was trimmed by 4 bases and the J gene end by 7 bases; junction bases not matched to a gene: 4. The CDR3 loop reads CASSSGLAGIEQYF. Written as DNA, the CDR3 is TGTGCCAGCAGTTCGGGACTAGCGGGGATAGAGCAGTACTTC.

The rearrangement links TRBV5-1 to TRBJ2-1; D remains unclear. The CDR3 has 9 residues. Trimming took 7 bases from V and 5 from J, leaving 1 base between them. CDR1 SGHRS and CDR2 YFSETQ come from the germline V gene. The CDR3 sequence is CASHNEQFF. For the CDR3, the DNA is TGCGCCAGCCACAATGAGCAGTTCTTC.

The chain uses TRBV19 and TRBJ2-5; 7 bases are shared with TRBD1. Germline V gene lookup returns CDR1 LNHDA and CDR2 SQIVND (reference sequence). V trimming: 6 bases; J trimming: 5 bases; junction bases outside the gene matches: 6. There are 13 residues in the CDR3. CDR3 DNA: TGTGCCAGTAGCCAAACACAGGGGGAGACCCAGTACTTC. It encodes CASSQTQGETQYF.

The CDR3 DNA reads TGTGCCAGCAGTTCCTCCGGACTAGAGAGCTACGAGCAGTACTTC. It encodes CASSSSGLESYEQYF. This rearrangement joins TRBV27 to TRBJ2-7; 7 bases are shared with TRBD2. The V and J ends lost 4 bases and 3 bases, in that order; junction bases with no gene match: 9. This CDR3 contains 15 residues. From germline, CDR1 is MNHEY and CDR2 SMNVEV (reference sequence).

This chain uses TRBV7-8 with TRBJ1-2; maybe TRBD1 (6 bases). V lost 1 base to trimming and J lost 3 bases, with 12 bases between them. This CDR3 has 15 amino acids. Germline V gene lookup returns CDR1 SGHVS and CDR2 FQNEAQ. This chain's CDR3 is CASSLEGGAYYGYTF. Written as DNA, the CDR3 is TGTGCCAGCAGCTTAGAGGGGGGGGCCTACTATGGCTACACCTTC.

The chain joins TRBV3-1 (or the pseudogene TRBV3-2) to TRBJ2-1; 8 positions agree with TRBD2. Germline V gene data show CDR1 as LGHDT and CDR2 as YNNKEL (reference sequence). The V and J ends lost 4 bases and 0 bases, in that order; junction bases with no gene match: 5. CDR3 size: 16 residues. Here the CDR3 DNA reads TGTGCCAGCAGCCTTCTAGCGGGTACCTCCTACAATGAGCAGTTCTTC. It encodes CASSLLAGTSYNEQFF.

The chain employs TRBV7-9 and TRBJ2-3; D could derive from TRBD1 or TRBD2 (6 bases each). Trimming shortened V by 5 bases and J by 0 bases, and 12 bases separated the two germline ends. Germline V gene data show CDR1 as SEHNR and CDR2 as FQNEAQ (reference sequence). This CDR3 contains 15 residues. In DNA, the CDR3 is TGTGCCAGCAGCCCCTGGGGGGCTAGCACAGATACGCAGTATTTT. Translated: CASSPWGASTDTQYF. Supplemented by reference TRBV7-9 and TRBJ2-3, the full variable domain reads DTGVSQNPRHKITKRGQNVTFRCDPISEHNRLYWYRQTLGQGPEFLTYFQNEAQLEKSRLLSDRFSAERPKGSFSTLEIQRTEQGDSAMYLCASSPWGASTDTQYFGPGTRLTVL.

The chain links TRBV27 to TRBJ1-4; possible D gene TRBD1, 5 bases. Trimming took 2 bases from V and 6 from J, leaving 10 bases between them. The CDR3 extends over 14 amino acids. Germline values: CDR1 MNHEY, CDR2 SMNVEV (reference sequence). CDR3 residues: CASSLIGRDEKLFF. The CDR3 region has the DNA TGTGCCAGCAGTTTAATAGGCAGGGATGAAAAACTGTTTTTT. Drawing the rest from reference TRBV27 and TRBJ1-4, the complete variable domain is EAQVTQNPRYLITVTGKKLTVTCSQNMNHEYMSWYRQDPGLGLRQIYYSMNVEVTDKGDVPEGYKVSRKEKRNFPLILESPSPNQTSLYFCASSLIGRDEKLFFGSGTQLSVL.

The genes are TRBV6-1 and TRBJ1-2; TRBD1 might be the D (5 bases). Per germline, CDR1 MNHNS and CDR2 SASEGT. The CDR3 is 14 residues long. Trimming removed 0 bases from V and 5 bases from J, with 10 bases in between. CDR3: CASSEAGREYGYTF. CDR3 nucleotide sequence: TGTGCCAGCAGTGAAGCGGGCAGGGAATATGGCTACACCTTC.

The J gene is TRBJ2-5, the V gene TRBV6-1; the D gene is possibly TRBD1 (5 bases). The CDR3 loop spans 15 amino acids. CDR1 and CDR2 (germline): MNHNS, SASEGT. The germline V and J ends were trimmed by 2 bases and 7 bases, with 17 bases remaining between them. CDR3 sequence (DNA): TGTGCCAGCAGTGAACGCCCAACAGGTCCGGGGACCCAGTACTTC. Translating it yields CASSERPTGPGTQYF.

The gene calls are TRBV6-5 and TRBJ2-6; no firm D call. The CDR3 has 15 amino acids. Trimming left V 6 bases short and J 4 bases short, with 13 bases between. Looked up from germline, CDR1 is MNHEY and CDR2 is SVGAGI. CDR3 nucleotide sequence: TGTGCCAGCAGCCTGGCATTCATCGGGGCCAACGTCCTGACTTTC. Protein sequence: CASSLAFIGANVLTF.

The J gene is TRBJ1-4, the V gene TRBV3-1 (or the pseudogene TRBV3-2); D not resolved. Per the germline V gene, CDR1 is LGHDT and CDR2 is YNNKEL (reference sequence). Trimming left V 0 bases short and J 6 bases short, with 8 bases between. The CDR3 totals 14 residues. CDR3 sequence: CASSQDLRDEKLFF. In DNA form, the CDR3 reads TGTGCCAGCAGCCAAGATCTTCGAGATGAAAAACTGTTTTTT.

This clone was found many times. Other DNA sequences in this specimen translate into the identical CDR3. The chain recombines TRBV4-3 with TRBJ1-2; 9 positions match TRBD1. The trim removed 0 bases at V and 8 bases at J, leaving 7 bases unmatched. The CDR3 has 15 residues. Germline V gene data show CDR1 as LGHNA and CDR2 as YSLEER. In DNA form, the CDR3 reads TGCGCCAGCAGCCAAGACCCACAGGGGGCTGGAGGCTACACCTTC. Protein product: CASSQDPQGAGGYTF.

The chain recombines TRBV7-3 with TRBJ2-7; D is possibly TRBD1 (5 bases). Germline V CDR1 and CDR2: SGHTA, FQGTGA. The V gene lost 2 bases and the J gene lost 2 bases, with 13 bases spanning the gap. The CDR3 extends over 15 amino acids. The CDR3 is CASSLGAVTPYEQYF. CDR3 nucleotide sequence: TGTGCCAGCAGCTTAGGGGCGGTTACACCCTACGAGCAGTACTTC.

The chain employs TRBV5-1 and TRBJ2-5; D may be TRBD2 (6 bases). The CDR3 spans 18 residues. The V gene lost 1 base and the J gene lost 4 bases, with 23 bases spanning the gap. Germline CDR1 and CDR2: SGHRS and YFSETQ. CDR3 in DNA: TGCGCCAGCAGCTTGCGGGACGGGAGCTCGGTGCTCGGAGAGACCCAGTACTTC. It yields the protein CASSLRDGSSVLGETQYF. The full variable domain, its missing parts supplied by reference TRBV5-1 and TRBJ2-5, is KAGVTQTPRYLIKTRGQQVTLSCSPISGHRSVSWYQQTPGQGLQFLFEYFSETQRNKGNFPGRFSGRQFSNSRSEMNVSTLELGDSALYLCASSLRDGSSVLGETQYFGPGTRLLVL.

The table lists this clone with a count of one. The V call is TRBV7-8, the J call TRBJ2-2; D is tentatively TRBD1 or TRBD2 (5 bases each). This CDR3 has 14 residues. The ends were cut back, 3 bases at V and 6 bases at J, with 11 bases in the middle. Germline V CDR1 and CDR2: SGHVS, FQNEAQ. The CDR3 bases are TGTGCCAGCAGCTTGGGGACGGCGGCCGGGGAGCTGTTTTTT. The encoded protein is CASSLGTAAGELFF.